One T cell receptor beta chain is described in this entry. V gave up 3 bases and J gave up 8 bases, with 16 bases separating them. The CDR3 totals 15 residues. Germline CDR1 LNHDA, CDR2 SQIVND (reference sequence). These data come from a study of blood T cell repertoires in COVID-19. The wider study: Specimens from acute and convalescent COVID-19 originated in the United States, Italy and Spain. Sample material is recorded as cDNA or gDNA derived from T cells, B-cell-depleted T cells, or PBMCs.

Per the original methods: By means of reference gene primer amplification, nucleated cell counts were estimated. Data came from immunoSEQ multiplex PCR; TCRdb stores just in-frame clones and leaves some out. V and J calls and clone size are those listed in that table; D and trimming were worked out from the DNA. The table includes 60,000 to 75,000 clones, over 60% detected once. The sequenced sample consisted of peripheral blood. This TCR was recovered from a woman between 50 and 59 years old with active or convalescent COVID-19. This chain connects TRBV19 to TRBJ1-4, with TRBD1 as a possible D gene (5 bases). The CDR3 reads CASSIGGIRGEKLFF. The CDR3 DNA reads TGTGCCAGTAGTATCGGGGGAATTAGAGGAGAAAAACTGTTTTTT.